These T cell receptor beta chains were read from a single sample in a study of cytomegalovirus exposure and HLA in healthy donors. Only in-frame clones appear in the TCRdb table, and some are missing; sequencing was by immunoSEQ multiplex PCR. The sample carries 85,000 to 100,000 clones, roughly 79% recorded once. The specimen was PBMCs. Receptor source: a woman aged 40 to 55 in good health and CMV-seronegative. Both conserved end residues are part of each CDR3. A D gene is named only where the DNA matches it firmly. Rows give clone size only sometimes, using once, few, many, or a class for an expanded clone.

D gene,V gene,J gene,clone size,CDR3 protein,CDR3 DNA
TRBD2,TRBV5-1,TRBJ2-5,-,CASSLAGVTQYF,TGCGCCAGCAGTTTAGCGGGAGTAACCCAGTACTTC
-,TRBV5-1,TRBJ2-3,-,CASSLSGTDTQYF,TGCGCCAGCAGCTTATCAGGAACAGATACGCAGTATTTT
-,TRBV25-1,TRBJ1-1,once,CASSETNRVPEAFF,TGTGCCAGCAGTGAAACGAACAGGGTCCCTGAAGCTTTCTTT
TRBD1,TRBV5-1,TRBJ1-6,-,CASSNGTGNSPLHF,TGCGCCAGCAGCAACGGGACAGGGAATTCACCCCTCCACTTT
-,TRBV11-2,TRBJ1-6,-,CASRALGENNSPLHF,TGTGCCAGCAGAGCTTTAGGGGAAAATAATTCACCCCTCCACTTT
-,TRBV7-9,TRBJ1-1,-,CASKEEFNTEAFF,TGTGCCAGCAAGGAGGAGTTTAACACTGAAGCTTTCTTT
-,TRBV6-5,TRBJ1-5,-,CASSPDASNQPQNF,TGTGCCAGCAGTCCGGACGCTAGCAATCAGCCCCAGAATTTT
TRBD2,TRBV14,TRBJ2-7,-,CASSPKGLAGHEQYF,TGTGCCAGCAGCCCTAAGGGACTAGCGGGGCACGAGCAGTACTTC
TRBD1,TRBV19,TRBJ1-5,-,CASSTGQGTQPQHF,TGTGCCAGTAGTACCGGACAGGGGACTCAGCCCCAGCATTTT
TRBD1,TRBV29-1,TRBJ1-1,-,CSTGGETEAFF,TGCAGCACAGGGGGAGAGACTGAAGCTTTCTTT
TRBD1,TRBV5-4,TRBJ1-2,-,CASSPLRGRVGYTF,TGTGCCAGCAGCCCTCTCAGGGGGCGGGTTGGCTACACCTTC
-,TRBV6-5,TRBJ1-6,once,CASSYSGTQYNSPLHF,TGTGCCAGCAGTTACTCCGGGACACAGTATAATTCACCCCTCCACTTT
-,TRBV4-1,TRBJ1-1,-,CASSQLRSGTEAFF,TGCGCCAGCAGCCAACTTAGGTCGGGCACTGAAGCTTTCTTT
-,TRBV10-3,TRBJ1-6,-,CAISDTYSHRGLTLHF,TGTGCCATCAGTGACACGTATTCACACAGAGGGTTGACCCTCCACTTT
TRBD1,TRBV6-4,TRBJ1-1,-,CASRATGGWDTEAFF,TGTGCCAGCAGAGCAACAGGGGGATGGGACACTGAAGCTTTCTTT
-,TRBV13,TRBJ1-6,-,CASSQRGGRSPLHF,TGTGCCAGCAGCCAGCGGGGGGGACGTTCACCCCTCCACTTT
-,TRBV29-1,TRBJ2-5,-,CSVGRTATGEQYF,TGCAGCGTTGGACGGACGGCTACGGGGGAGCAGTACTTC
-,TRBV6-1,TRBJ1-1,few,CASFRQDPGNTEAFF,TGTGCCAGCTTTCGACAGGATCCAGGCAACACTGAAGCTTTCTTT
-,TRBV9,TRBJ2-2,-,CASSPRPGDGELFF,TGTGCCAGCAGCCCCCGACCCGGGGACGGGGAGCTGTTTTTT
TRBD1,TRBV6-6,TRBJ1-3,once,CASKPDRAGNTIYF,TGTGCCAGCAAACCCGACAGGGCTGGAAACACCATATATTTT
-,TRBV5-1,TRBJ2-3,once,CASSLGLQRSTDTQYF,TGCGCCAGCAGCTTGGGTTTACAGAGAAGCACAGATACGCAGTATTTT
-,TRBV5-4,TRBJ2-7,-,CASTRGMGEAHEQYF,TGTGCCAGCACCAGGGGGATGGGGGAGGCCCACGAGCAGTACTTC
TRBD2,TRBV6-1,TRBJ2-3,-,CAGRERGRTDTQYF,TGTGCCGGGCGAGAGCGGGGGCGCACAGATACGCAGTATTTT
-,TRBV7-8,TRBJ1-1,few,CASSTRGGLGNTEAFF,TGTGCCAGCAGCACTCGTGGAGGGCTGGGGAACACTGAAGCTTTCTTT
TRBD2,TRBV10-3,TRBJ2-7,-,CAISSSGGAYEQYF,TGTGCCATCAGTTCTAGCGGGGGGGCCTACGAGCAGTACTTC
-,TRBV9,TRBJ1-2,-,CASSGDWGRYGYTF,TGTGCCAGCAGCGGGGATTGGGGCCGCTATGGCTACACCTTC
-,TRBV30,TRBJ1-4,-,CAWSASRVNEKLFF,TGTGCCTGGAGTGCGAGCAGGGTTAATGAAAAACTGTTTTTT
-,TRBV4-1,TRBJ1-6,once,CASSQEFRGTLHF,TGCGCCAGCAGCCAAGAATTTAGGGGGACCCTCCACTTT
TRBD1,TRBV9,TRBJ1-2,-,CASSAKTGGNYGYPF,TGTGCCAGCAGCGCGAAAACAGGGGGCAACTATGGCTACCCCTTC
-,TRBV19,TRBJ1-2,-,CASSVQGASSGYTF,TGTGCCAGTAGTGTACAGGGTGCGAGTAGTGGCTACACCTTC
-,TRBV19,TRBJ1-3,few,CASRGREAAPSGNTIYF,TGTGCCAGTCGTGGTAGGGAGGCAGCTCCCTCTGGAAACACCATATATTTT
TRBD2,TRBV15,TRBJ2-5,few,CATSRGGFQETQYF,TGTGCCACCAGCCGCGGGGGTTTCCAAGAGACCCAGTACTTC
-,TRBV27,TRBJ2-7,-,CASSLQVNYEQYF,TGTGCCAGCAGTTTACAGGTGAACTACGAGCAGTACTTC
-,TRBV6-5,TRBJ2-7,-,CASRPPGTYYEQYF,TGTGCCAGCAGACCCCCCGGGACATACTACGAGCAGTACTTC
TRBD2,TRBV30,TRBJ2-6,-,CAWSEAGRGFSGANVLTF,TGTGCCTGGAGTGAGGCAGGGAGGGGATTCTCTGGGGCCAACGTCCTGACTTTC
-,TRBV6-5,TRBJ1-3,-,CASSYSSGRENTIYF,TGTGCCAGCAGTTACTCGAGTGGGCGGGAAAACACCATATATTTT
-,TRBV25-1,TRBJ1-1,-,CASSEYVGEEAFF,TGTGCCAGCAGTGAATATGTCGGAGAGGAAGCTTTCTTT
TRBD2,TRBV4-2,TRBJ2-7,-,CASSQDRGSGATASYEQYF,TGTGCCAGCAGCCAAGATCGGGGTAGCGGGGCGACAGCTTCCTACGAGCAGTACTTC
-,TRBV5-4,TRBJ2-5,once,CASSLSLGTQETQYF,TGTGCCAGCAGCTTGTCACTAGGAACCCAAGAGACCCAGTACTTC
TRBD1,TRBV5-1,TRBJ1-2,once,CASSYGTADNGYTF,TGCGCCAGCAGCTATGGGACAGCGGACAATGGCTACACCTTC
TRBD1,TRBV7-7,TRBJ2-5,-,CASSSTGVLETQYF,TGTGCTAGCAGTTCTACAGGGGTCCTGGAGACCCAGTACTTC
TRBD1,TRBV19,TRBJ1-1,-,CASSIGDSLEAFF,TGTGCCAGTAGTATAGGGGACAGCCTTGAAGCTTTCTTT
TRBD1,TRBV14,TRBJ2-7,-,CASSLTGGYLFSYEQYF,TGTGCCAGCAGCCTGACAGGGGGCTACTTGTTCTCCTACGAGCAGTACTTC
-,TRBV4-3,TRBJ1-1,-,CASSSGQMNTEAFF,TGCGCCAGCAGCTCAGGACAGATGAACACTGAAGCTTTCTTT
-,TRBV28,TRBJ1-4,-,CASSLPDRTIVGKLFF,TGTGCCAGCAGTTTACCAGACAGGACCATTGTAGGAAAACTGTTTTTT
TRBD2,TRBV9,TRBJ2-2,-,CASTPRLAGPGELFF,TGTGCCAGCACCCCTCGACTAGCGGGGCCCGGGGAGCTGTTTTTT
-,TRBV6-1,TRBJ1-1,-,CASQGGLEAFF,TGTGCCAGTCAGGGTGGATTGGAAGCTTTCTTT
TRBD1,TRBV28,TRBJ2-7,-,CASSVPGQGPRGEQYF,TGTGCCAGCAGTGTGCCGGGACAGGGCCCTCGGGGCGAGCAGTACTTC
-,TRBV6-5,TRBJ1-4,-,CASRTGGALNEKLFF,TGTGCCAGCAGAACCGGGGGGGCCCTCAATGAAAAACTGTTTTTT
TRBD1,TRBV6-6,TRBJ1-5,-,CASTLTGNQPQHF,TGTGCCAGCACCCTGACAGGGAACCAGCCCCAGCATTTT
-,TRBV7-6,TRBJ1-6,-,CASSLGIPGSPLHF,TGTGCCAGCAGCTTAGGGATCCCGGGTTCACCCCTCCACTTT
-,TRBV6-1,TRBJ2-1,few,CASSDEGTLSRFF,TGTGCCAGCAGTGATGAGGGGACTCTATCCCGGTTCTTC
-,TRBV19,TRBJ1-1,-,CASSIQGFAEAFF,TGTGCCAGTAGTATCCAGGGGTTCGCTGAAGCTTTCTTT
TRBD1,TRBV7-9,TRBJ1-6,-,CASSSGQGNSPLHF,TGTGCCAGCAGTTCGGGACAGGGTAATTCACCCCTCCACTTT
TRBD1,TRBV10-3,TRBJ1-2,once,CAIRLQGASGGYTF,TGTGCCATCAGGCTTCAGGGGGCGAGCGGAGGCTACACCTTC
-,TRBV4-1,TRBJ1-2,-,CASSPDRSAMRGYPF,TGCGCCAGCAGCCCAGATCGAAGCGCGATGCGGGGCTACCCCTTC
-,TRBV10-3,TRBJ2-7,-,CAISGPRDIPYEQYF,TGTGCCATCAGTGGGCCCCGGGACATCCCCTACGAGCAGTACTTC